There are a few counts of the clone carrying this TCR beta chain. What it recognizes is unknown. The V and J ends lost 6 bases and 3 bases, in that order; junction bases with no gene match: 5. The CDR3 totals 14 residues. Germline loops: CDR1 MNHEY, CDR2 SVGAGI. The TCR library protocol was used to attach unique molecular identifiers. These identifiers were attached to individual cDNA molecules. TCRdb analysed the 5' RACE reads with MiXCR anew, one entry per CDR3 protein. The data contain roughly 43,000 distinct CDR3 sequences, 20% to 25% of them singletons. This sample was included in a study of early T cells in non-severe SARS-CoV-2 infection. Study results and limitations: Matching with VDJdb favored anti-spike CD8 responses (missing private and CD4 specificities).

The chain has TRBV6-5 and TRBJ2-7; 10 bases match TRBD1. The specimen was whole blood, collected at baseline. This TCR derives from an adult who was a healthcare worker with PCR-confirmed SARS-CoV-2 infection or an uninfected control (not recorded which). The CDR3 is CASRRGQGGYEQYF. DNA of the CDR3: TGTGCCAGCAGACGCGGACAGGGGGGCTACGAGCAGTACTTC.